This T cell receptor (beta chain) came from a study of blood T cells in healthy people across ages (dated by TCRdb to the mid-2010s). As for the study more broadly: In model experiments, template switching captured roughly one uniquely barcoded TCR beta cDNA molecule for every two T cells. To track age-related changes in TCR beta repertoire diversity, the study relied on deep sequencing normalized with unique cDNA molecular identifiers. The donors were split into four age groups: young (average 16 years), middle-aged (roughly 39), aged (approximately 59) and long-lived (approximately 80). To avoid experimental bias, donors of different ages were distributed randomly across sequencing lanes. Two additional independent replicas of 1 million unique cDNA reads from the same blood draw were analyzed for two donors (one aged 18 to 30 and one aged 80 or older).

Systemically healthy Caucasian individuals from Russia, over 30 in total and aged about 6 to 95 years, were included as donors. Each donor gave 9.5 to 10 milliliters of peripheral blood, drawn into EDTA-treated Vacutainer tubes. Ficoll-Paque density-gradient centrifugation was used to isolate PBMCs, with at least 7 million per sample. Total RNA was extracted from PBMCs with Trizol reagent, with at least 5.5 micrograms obtained per sample. The percentages of naive CD45RAhigh/CD27high T cells were determined by flow cytometry on a PBMC aliquot from every donor. This clonotype was recorded a few times. It lacks a known antigen. Per-base qualities were not stored, and no clone one base away is much larger. Broader findings and caveats from the paper: The CMV infection status of donors was not known, potentially confounding age-related changes in expanded clonotypes. Compared with the aged group, the long-lived group had more naive CD4+ T cells, fewer expanded clones and increased TCR diversity, suggesting age selection. Observed TCR beta diversity per million T cells fell roughly linearly with age, and a significant reduction was already apparent by age roughly 41. Total diversity estimates from one million sequenced T cells were considered lower bounds and underestimates. Since profiling was done on bulk unsorted PBMCs, naive and antigen-experienced compartments could not be conclusively compared. A strong correlation was found between observed TCR beta diversity and the percentage of naive T cells measured by flow cytometry.

V gives up 2 bases and J gives up 5 bases, and the segment between their germline ends measures 15 bases. CDR1 and CDR2 were assigned from the germline V gene as SGHTA and FQGTGA. The CDR3 numbers 15 residues from cysteine through phenylalanine. Solely the CDR3 DNA is kept, with 45 bases framed from the first base. Library creation used 5' RACE. The listed sequencing device is Illumina HiSeq 2500. A second PCR of roughly 6 to 11 cycles was run with a J-beta primer mix and a sample-barcoded 5' primer. Each TCR beta cDNA molecule received a unique molecular identifier from a template-switch 5' adaptor carrying 12 random nucleotides. Each sample yielded at least 2.5 million CDR3-containing paired-end reads. First-strand cDNA synthesis was performed from all RNA using the Mint cDNA synthesis kit, with priming by a TRBC-specific oligonucleotide. Following uracil-DNA glycosylase treatment, a first 18-cycle PCR with universal primers M1SS and BC2_uni_R was performed on all cDNA. Per the original workflow: Each sample was normalized by randomly selecting 1 million high-quality reads, each carrying a distinct molecular identifier. Reads sharing molecular identifiers were discarded rather than binned into consensus sequences. CDR3 identification, clonotype clustering and error correction used MiTCR with a Q25 quality threshold and the strictest error-elimination algorithm. A nonparametric unseen species model with Euler transformation was used to estimate a lower bound on total TCR beta diversity. TCRdb itself trimmed the public reads at Q25 with fastp, ran MiXCR and retained productive beta chains. Identical CDR3 protein sequences are pooled into one entry, listed with their most common genes and DNA. TCRdb, not the original authors, processed these V and J calls. The sample has nearly 1 million distinct CDR3 sequences on record, 51% of them singletons. In total, the top ten clones hold about 21% of the sample.

Recombination linked TRBV7-3 to TRBJ2-5, with the D call perhaps TRBD1 or TRBD2, as 5 bases match in each case. The specimen was blood. The clonotype was recovered from a woman aged 55-69 years in good health. The sequenced DNA is TGTGCCAGCAGCTTAGTGTGGGGGTTACCGGAGACCCAGTACTTC. Protein translation: CASSLVWGLPETQYF. Reference TRBV7-3 and TRBJ2-5 genes cover what lies past the CDR3, so the full variable domain is GAGVSQTPSNKVTEKGKYVELRCDPISGHTALYWYRQSLGQGPEFLIYFQGTGAADDSGLPNDRFFAVRPEGSVSTLKIQRTERGDSAVYLCASSLVWGLPETQYFGPGTRLLVL.